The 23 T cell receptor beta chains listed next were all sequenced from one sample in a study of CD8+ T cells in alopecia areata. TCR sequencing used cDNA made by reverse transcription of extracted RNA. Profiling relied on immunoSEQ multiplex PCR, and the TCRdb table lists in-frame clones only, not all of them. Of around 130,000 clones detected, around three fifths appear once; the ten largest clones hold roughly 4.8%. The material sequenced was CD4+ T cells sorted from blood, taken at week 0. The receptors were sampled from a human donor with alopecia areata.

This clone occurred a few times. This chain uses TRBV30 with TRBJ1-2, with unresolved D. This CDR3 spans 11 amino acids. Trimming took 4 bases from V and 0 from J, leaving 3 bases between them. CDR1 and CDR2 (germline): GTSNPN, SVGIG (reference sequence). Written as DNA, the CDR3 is TGTGCCTGGACAGCTAACTATGGCTACACCTTC. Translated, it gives CAWTANYGYTF.

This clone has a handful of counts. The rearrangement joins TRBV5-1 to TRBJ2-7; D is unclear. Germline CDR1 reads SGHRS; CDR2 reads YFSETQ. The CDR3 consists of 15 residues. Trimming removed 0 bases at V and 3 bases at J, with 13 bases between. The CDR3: CASSLEYTPLYEQYF. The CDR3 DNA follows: TGCGCCAGCAGCTTGGAATATACCCCCCTCTACGAGCAGTACTTC.

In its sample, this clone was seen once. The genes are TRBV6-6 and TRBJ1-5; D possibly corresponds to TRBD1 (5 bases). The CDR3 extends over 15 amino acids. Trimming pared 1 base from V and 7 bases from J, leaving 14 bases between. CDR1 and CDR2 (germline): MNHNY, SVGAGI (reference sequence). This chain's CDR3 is CASSYFFQGGQPQHF. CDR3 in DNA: TGTGCCAGCAGTTACTTTTTCCAGGGCGGCCAGCCCCAGCATTTT.

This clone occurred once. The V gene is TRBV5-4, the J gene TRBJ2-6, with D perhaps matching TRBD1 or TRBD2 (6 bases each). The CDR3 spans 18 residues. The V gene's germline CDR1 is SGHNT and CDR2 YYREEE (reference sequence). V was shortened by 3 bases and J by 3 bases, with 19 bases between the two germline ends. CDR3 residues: CASSSPQGTLFGANVLTF. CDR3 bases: TGTGCCAGCAGCTCCCCGCAGGGGACTCTATTTGGGGCCAACGTCCTGACTTTC.

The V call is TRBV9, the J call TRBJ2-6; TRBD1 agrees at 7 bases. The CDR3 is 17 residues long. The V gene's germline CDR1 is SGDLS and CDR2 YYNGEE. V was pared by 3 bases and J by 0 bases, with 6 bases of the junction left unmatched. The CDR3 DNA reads TGTGCCAGCAGCGGCAGGGGGACCTACTCTGGGGCCAACGTCCTGACTTTC. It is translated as CASSGRGTYSGANVLTF.

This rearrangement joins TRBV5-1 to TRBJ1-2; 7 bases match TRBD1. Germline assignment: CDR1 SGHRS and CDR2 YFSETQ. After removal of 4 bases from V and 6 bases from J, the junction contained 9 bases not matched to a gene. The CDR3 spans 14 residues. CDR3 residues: CASSPGQSEDGYTF. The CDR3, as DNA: TGCGCCAGCAGCCCGGGACAGAGCGAGGATGGCTACACCTTC. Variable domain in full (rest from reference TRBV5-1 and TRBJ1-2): KAGVTQTPRYLIKTRGQQVTLSCSPISGHRSVSWYQQTPGQGLQFLFEYFSETQRNKGNFPGRFSGRQFSNSRSEMNVSTLELGDSALYLCASSPGQSEDGYTFGSGTRLTVV.

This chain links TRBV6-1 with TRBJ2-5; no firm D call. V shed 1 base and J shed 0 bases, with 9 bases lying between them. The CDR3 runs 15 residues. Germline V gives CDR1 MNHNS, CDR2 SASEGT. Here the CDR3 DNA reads TGTGCCAGCAGTGAAGGGTCACGGTACCAAGAGACCCAGTACTTC. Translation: CASSEGSRYQETQYF.

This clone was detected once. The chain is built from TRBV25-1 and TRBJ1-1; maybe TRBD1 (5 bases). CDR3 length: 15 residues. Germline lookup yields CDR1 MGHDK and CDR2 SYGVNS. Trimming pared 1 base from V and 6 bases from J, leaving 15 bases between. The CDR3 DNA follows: TGTGCCAGCAGTGAATTTCAGGGAGGGAGGGCTGAAGCTTTCTTT. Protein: CASSEFQGGRAEAFF.

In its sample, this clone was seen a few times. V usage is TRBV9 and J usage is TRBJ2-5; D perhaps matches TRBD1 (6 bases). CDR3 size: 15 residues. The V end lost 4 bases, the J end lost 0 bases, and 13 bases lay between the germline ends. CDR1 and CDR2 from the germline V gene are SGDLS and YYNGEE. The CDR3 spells CASSKGTIYQETQYF. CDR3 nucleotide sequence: TGTGCCAGCAGCAAAGGGACAATATACCAAGAGACCCAGTACTTC.

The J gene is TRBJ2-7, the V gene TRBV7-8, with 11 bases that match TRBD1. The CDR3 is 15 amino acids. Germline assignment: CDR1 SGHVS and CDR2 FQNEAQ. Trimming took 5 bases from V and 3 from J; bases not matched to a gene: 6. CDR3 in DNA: TGTGCCAGCAGCCCCAGGACAGGGGGCAGCTACGAGCAGTACTTC. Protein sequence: CASSPRTGGSYEQYF.

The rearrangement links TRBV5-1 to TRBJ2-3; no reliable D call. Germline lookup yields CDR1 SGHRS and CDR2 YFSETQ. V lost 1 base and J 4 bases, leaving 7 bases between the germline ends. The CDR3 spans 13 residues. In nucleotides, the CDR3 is TGCGCCAGCAGCTTGACGAGTTCAGATACGCAGTATTTT. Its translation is CASSLTSSDTQYF.

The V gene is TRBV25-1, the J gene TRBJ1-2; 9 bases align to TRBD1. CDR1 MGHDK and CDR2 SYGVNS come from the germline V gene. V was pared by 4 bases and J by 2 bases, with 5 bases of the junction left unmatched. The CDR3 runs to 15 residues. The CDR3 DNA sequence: TGTGCCAGCAGTGTAACCGGGACAGGGAACTATGGCTACACCTTC. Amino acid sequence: CASSVTGTGNYGYTF.

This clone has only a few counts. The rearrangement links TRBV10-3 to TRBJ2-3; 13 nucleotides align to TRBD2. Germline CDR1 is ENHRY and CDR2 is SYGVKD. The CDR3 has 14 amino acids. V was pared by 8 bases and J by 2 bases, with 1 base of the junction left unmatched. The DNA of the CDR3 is TGTGCCATCGGGACTAGCGGGGACACAGATACGCAGTATTTT. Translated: CAIGTSGDTDTQYF.

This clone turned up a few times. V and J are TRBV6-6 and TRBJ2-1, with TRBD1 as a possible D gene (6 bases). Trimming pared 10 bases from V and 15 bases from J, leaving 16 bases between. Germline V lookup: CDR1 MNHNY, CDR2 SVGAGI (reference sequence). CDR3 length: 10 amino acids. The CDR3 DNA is TGTGCCACCTGGGACATAGGGTGGTTCTTC. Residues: CATWDIGWFF.

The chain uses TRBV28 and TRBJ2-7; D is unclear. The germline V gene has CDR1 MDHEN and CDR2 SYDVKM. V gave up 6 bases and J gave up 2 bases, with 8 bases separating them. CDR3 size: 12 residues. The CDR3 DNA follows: TGTGCCAGCAGAAGAGATCCCTACGAGCAGTACTTC. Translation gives CASRRDPYEQYF.

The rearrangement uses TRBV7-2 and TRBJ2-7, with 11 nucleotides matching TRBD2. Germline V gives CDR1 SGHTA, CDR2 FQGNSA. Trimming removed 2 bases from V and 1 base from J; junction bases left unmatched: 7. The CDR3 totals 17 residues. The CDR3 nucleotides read TGTGCCAGCAGCTTAAGTTGGGCTAGCGGGGGGTCCTACGAGCAGTACTTC. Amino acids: CASSLSWASGGSYEQYF.

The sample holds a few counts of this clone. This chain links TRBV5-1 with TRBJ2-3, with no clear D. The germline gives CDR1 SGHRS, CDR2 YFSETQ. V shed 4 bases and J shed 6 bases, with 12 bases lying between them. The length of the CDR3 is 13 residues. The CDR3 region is CASSTRTVDTQYF. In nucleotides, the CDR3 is TGCGCCAGCAGCACCCGGACGGTGGATACGCAGTATTTT.

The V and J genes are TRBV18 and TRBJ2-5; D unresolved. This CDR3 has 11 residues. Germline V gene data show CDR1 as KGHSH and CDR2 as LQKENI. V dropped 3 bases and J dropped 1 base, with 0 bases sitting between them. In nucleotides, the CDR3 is TGTGCCAGCTCACCCCAAGAGACCCAGTACTTC. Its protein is CASSPQETQYF.

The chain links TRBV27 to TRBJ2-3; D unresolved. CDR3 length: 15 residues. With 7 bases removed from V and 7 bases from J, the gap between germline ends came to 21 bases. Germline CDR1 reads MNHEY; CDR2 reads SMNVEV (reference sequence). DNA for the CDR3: TGTGCCAGCACATCCCTGACAAAAAGAACCCATACGCAGTATTTT. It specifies CASTSLTKRTHTQYF.

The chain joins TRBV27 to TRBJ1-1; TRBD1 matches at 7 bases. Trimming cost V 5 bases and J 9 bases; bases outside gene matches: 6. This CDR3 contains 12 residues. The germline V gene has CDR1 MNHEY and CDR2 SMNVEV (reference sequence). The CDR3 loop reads CASSPRTGKAFF. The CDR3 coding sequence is TGTGCCAGCAGTCCACGGACAGGAAAAGCTTTCTTT.

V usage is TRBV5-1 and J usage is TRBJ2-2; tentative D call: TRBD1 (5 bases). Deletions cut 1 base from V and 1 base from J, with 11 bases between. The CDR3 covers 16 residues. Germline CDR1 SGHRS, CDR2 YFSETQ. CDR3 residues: CASSLMAGWNTGELFF. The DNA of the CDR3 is TGCGCCAGCAGCTTGATGGCAGGGTGGAACACCGGGGAGCTGTTTTTT.

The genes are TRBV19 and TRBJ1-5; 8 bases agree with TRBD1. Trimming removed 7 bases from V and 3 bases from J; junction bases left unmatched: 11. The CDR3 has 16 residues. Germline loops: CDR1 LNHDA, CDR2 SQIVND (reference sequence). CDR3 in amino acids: CASTPGGQGYNQPQHF. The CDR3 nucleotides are TGTGCCAGTACCCCTGGAGGACAGGGATACAATCAGCCCCAGCATTTT.

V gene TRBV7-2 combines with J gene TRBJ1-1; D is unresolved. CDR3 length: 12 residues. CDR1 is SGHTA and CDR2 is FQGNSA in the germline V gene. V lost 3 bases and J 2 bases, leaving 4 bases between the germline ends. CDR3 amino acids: CASSFSNTEAFF. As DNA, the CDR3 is TGTGCCAGCAGCTTCTCTAACACTGAAGCTTTCTTT. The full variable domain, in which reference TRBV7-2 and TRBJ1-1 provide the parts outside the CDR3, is GAGVSQSPSNKVTEKGKDVELRCDPISGHTALYWYRQSLGQGLEFLIYFQGNSAPDKSGLPSDRFSAERTGGSVSTLTIQRTQQEDSAVYLCASSFSNTEAFFGQGTRLTVV.